This TCR beta chain was profiled in a study of shared clonotypes between healthy human individuals. For every subset, genomic DNA was evenly distributed across several immunoSEQ plates. Clones were sequenced by immunoSEQ multiplex PCR, and TCRdb holds only the in-frame ones, with some missing. Of under 1,100,000 clones listed, about 75% were seen once; the top ten hold roughly 1.5%. This CDR3 is 15 amino acids long. The V and J ends lost 0 bases and 4 bases respectively, with 12 bases between them. Germline loops: CDR1 KGHSY, CDR2 FQNENV. Sequenced input: memory CD4+ T cells sorted from blood. This sample's subset: CD45RA-negative fraction. The chain couples TRBV16 to TRBJ1-1; maybe TRBD1 (6 bases). This receptor was obtained from a man aged 18 to 29 in good health. As DNA, the CDR3 is TGTGCCAGCAGCCAATCGCGGGGGCAGCTCACTGAAGCTTTCTTT. Translated, it gives CASSQSRGQLTEAFF.